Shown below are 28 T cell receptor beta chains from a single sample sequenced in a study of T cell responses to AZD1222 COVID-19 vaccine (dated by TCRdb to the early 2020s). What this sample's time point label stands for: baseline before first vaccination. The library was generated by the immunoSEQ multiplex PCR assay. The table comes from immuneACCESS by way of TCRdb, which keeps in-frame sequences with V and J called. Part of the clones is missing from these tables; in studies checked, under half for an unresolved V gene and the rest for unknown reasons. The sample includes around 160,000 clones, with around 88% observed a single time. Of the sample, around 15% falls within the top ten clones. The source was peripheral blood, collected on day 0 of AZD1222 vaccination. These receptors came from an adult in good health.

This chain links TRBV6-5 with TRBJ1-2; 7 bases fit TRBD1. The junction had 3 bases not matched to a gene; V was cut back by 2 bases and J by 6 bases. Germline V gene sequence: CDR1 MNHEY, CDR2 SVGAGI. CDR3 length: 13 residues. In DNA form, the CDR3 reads TGTGCCAGCAGTTACCAGACAGGGAATGGCTACACCTTC. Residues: CASSYQTGNGYTF.

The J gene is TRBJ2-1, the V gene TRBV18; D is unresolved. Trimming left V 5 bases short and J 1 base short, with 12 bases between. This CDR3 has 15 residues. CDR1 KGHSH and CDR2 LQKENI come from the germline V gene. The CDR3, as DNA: TGTGCCAGCTCAATAAGGGCAGCATCCTACAATGAGCAGTTCTTC. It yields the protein CASSIRAASYNEQFF.

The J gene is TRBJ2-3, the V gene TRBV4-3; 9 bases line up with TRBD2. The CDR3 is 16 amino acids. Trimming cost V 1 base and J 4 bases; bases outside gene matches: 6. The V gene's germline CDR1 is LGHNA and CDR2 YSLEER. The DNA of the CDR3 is TGCGCCAGCAGCCAAGTTACAAGCGGGGGGTCAGATACGCAGTATTTT. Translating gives CASSQVTSGGSDTQYF.

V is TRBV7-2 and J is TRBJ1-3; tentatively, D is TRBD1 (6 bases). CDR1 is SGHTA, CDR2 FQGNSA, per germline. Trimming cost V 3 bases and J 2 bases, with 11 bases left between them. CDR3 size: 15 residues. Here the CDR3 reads CASSLGGGAGNTIYF. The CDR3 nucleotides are TGTGCCAGCAGCTTGGGAGGGGGGGCTGGAAACACCATATATTTT.

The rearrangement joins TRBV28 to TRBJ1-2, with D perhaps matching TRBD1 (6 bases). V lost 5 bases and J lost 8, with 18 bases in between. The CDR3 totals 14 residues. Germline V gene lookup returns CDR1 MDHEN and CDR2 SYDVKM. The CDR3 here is CASSTGSGGRGYTF. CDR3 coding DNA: TGTGCCAGCAGTACAGGGTCAGGAGGTCGCGGCTACACCTTC.

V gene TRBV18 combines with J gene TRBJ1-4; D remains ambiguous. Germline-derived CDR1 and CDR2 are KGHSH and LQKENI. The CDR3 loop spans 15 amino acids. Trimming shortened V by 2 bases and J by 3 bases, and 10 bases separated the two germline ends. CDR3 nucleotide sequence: TGTGCCAGCTCACCAACTCCAGGCTCTAATGAAAAACTGTTTTTT. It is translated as CASSPTPGSNEKLFF.

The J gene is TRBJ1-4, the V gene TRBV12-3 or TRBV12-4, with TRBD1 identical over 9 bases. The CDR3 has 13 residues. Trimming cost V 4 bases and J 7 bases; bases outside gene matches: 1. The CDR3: CASSWTGVEKLFF. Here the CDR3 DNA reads TGTGCCAGCAGTTGGACAGGGGTTGAAAAACTGTTTTTT.

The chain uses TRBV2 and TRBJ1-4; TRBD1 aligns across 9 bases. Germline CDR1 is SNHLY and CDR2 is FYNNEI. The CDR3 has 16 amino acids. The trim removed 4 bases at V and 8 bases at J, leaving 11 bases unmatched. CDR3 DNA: TGTGCCAGCAGTGGAGGGGACAGGGTGGTAGGAGAAAAACTGTTTTTT. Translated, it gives CASSGGDRVVGEKLFF.

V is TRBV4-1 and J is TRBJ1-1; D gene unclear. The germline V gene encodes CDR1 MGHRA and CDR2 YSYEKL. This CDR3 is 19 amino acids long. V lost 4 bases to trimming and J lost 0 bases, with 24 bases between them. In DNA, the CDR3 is TGCGCCAGCAGCCCAAGAGATGGGTTGAGGGATTACATGAACACTGAAGCTTTCTTT. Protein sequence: CASSPRDGLRDYMNTEAFF.

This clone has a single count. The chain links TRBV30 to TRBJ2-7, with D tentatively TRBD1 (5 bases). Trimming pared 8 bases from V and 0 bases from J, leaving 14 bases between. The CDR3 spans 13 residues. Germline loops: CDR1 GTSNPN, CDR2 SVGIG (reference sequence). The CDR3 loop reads CARRGSFSYEQYF. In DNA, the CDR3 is TGTGCCCGTAGGGGCTCGTTCTCCTACGAGCAGTACTTC.

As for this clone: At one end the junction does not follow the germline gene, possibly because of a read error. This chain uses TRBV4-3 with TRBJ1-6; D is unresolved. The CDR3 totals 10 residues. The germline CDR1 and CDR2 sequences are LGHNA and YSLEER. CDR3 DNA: TGCGCCAGCAGCCAAGATCGGGTGGGCTTT. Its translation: CASSQDRVGF.

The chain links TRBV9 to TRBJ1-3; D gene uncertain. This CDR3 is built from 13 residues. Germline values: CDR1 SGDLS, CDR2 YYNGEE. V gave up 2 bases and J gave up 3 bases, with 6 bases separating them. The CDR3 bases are TGTGCCAGCAGCGTGGGTGATGGAAACACCATATATTTT. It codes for CASSVGDGNTIYF.

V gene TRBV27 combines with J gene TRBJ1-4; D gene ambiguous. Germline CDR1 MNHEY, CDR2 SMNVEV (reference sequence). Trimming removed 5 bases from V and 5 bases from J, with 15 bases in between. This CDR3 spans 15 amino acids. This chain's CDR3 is CASSPSRQQNEKLFF. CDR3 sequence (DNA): TGTGCCAGCAGTCCCTCCCGGCAGCAGAATGAAAAACTGTTTTTT. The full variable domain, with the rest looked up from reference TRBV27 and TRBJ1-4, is EAQVTQNPRYLITVTGKKLTVTCSQNMNHEYMSWYRQDPGLGLRQIYYSMNVEVTDKGDVPEGYKVSRKEKRNFPLILESPSPNQTSLYFCASSPSRQQNEKLFFGSGTQLSVL.

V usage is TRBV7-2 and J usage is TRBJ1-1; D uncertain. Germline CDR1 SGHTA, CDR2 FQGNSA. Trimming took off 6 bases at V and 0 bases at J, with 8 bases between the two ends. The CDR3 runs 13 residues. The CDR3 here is CASRIGMNTEAFF. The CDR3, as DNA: TGTGCCAGCAGAATAGGAATGAACACTGAAGCTTTCTTT.

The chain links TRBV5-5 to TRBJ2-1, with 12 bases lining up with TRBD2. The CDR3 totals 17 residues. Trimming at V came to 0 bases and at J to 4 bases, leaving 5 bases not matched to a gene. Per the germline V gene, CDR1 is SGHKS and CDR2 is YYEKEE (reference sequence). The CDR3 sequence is CASSLGFTSGGYNEQFF. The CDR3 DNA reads TGTGCCAGCAGCTTGGGATTCACTAGCGGGGGGTACAATGAGCAGTTCTTC.

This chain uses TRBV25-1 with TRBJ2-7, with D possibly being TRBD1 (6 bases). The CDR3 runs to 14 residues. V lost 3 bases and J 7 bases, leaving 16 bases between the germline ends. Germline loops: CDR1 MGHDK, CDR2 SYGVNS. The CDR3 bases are TGTGCCAGCAGTGACCGACTACAGGGTGGGGAGCAGTACTTC. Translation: CASSDRLQGGEQYF.

This chain's CDR3 is CASSTTPGEGEQPQHF. CDR3 nucleotides: TGTGCCAGTAGTACTACCCCTGGGGAGGGCGAACAGCCCCAGCATTTT. The rearrangement links TRBV19 to TRBJ1-5; D call uncertain. There are 16 residues in the CDR3. Trimming pared 4 bases from V and 7 bases from J, leaving 20 bases between. Germline V gene data show CDR1 as LNHDA and CDR2 as SQIVND (reference sequence). The full variable domain, its missing parts supplied by reference TRBV19 and TRBJ1-5, is DGGITQSPKYLFRKEGQNVTLSCEQNLNHDAMYWYRQDPGQGLRLIYYSQIVNDFQKGDIAEGYSVSREKKESFPLTVTSAQKNPTAFYLCASSTTPGEGEQPQHFGDGTRLSIL.

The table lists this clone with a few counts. As DNA, the CDR3 is TGTGCCAGTAGTATAGATCAGCTAAGGGAAACTTTCTTT. It codes for CASSIDQLRETFF. The genes are TRBV19 and TRBJ1-1; D is uncertain. The CDR3 runs 13 residues. With 0 bases removed from V and 12 bases from J, the gap between germline ends came to 14 bases. Germline V lookup: CDR1 LNHDA, CDR2 SQIVND (reference sequence). Together with reference TRBV19 and TRBJ1-1, the CDR3 gives the full variable domain: DGGITQSPKYLFRKEGQNVTLSCEQNLNHDAMYWYRQDPGQGLRLIYYSQIVNDFQKGDIAEGYSVSREKKESFPLTVTSAQKNPTAFYLCASSIDQLRETFFGQGTRLTVV.

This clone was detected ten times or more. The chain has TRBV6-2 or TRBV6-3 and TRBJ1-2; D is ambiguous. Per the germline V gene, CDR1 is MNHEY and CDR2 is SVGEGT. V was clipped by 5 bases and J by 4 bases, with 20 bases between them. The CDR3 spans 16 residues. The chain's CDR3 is CASSAPRLGGSYGYTF. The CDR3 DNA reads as TGTGCCAGCAGTGCTCCCCGATTAGGAGGGAGCTATGGCTACACCTTC.

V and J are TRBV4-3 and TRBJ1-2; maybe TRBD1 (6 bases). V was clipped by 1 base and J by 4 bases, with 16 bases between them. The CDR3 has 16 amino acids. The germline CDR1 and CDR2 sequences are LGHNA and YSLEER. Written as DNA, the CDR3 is TGCGCCAGCAGCCAAGGAATCGGCCGGGACACCTATGGCTACACCTTC. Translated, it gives CASSQGIGRDTYGYTF.

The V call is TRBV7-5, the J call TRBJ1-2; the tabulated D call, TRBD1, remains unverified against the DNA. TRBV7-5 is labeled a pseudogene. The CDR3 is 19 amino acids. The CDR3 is CARSLVGCRGRCHNYGYTF. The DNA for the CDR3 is TGTGCCAGAAGCTTAGTCGGTTGCAGGGGGCGATGCCATAACTATGGCTACACCTTC.

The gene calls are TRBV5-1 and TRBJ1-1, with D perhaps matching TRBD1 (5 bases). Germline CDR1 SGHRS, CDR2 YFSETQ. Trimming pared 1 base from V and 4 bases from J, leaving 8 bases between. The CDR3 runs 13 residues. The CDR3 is CASSLNGGTEAFF. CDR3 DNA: TGCGCCAGCAGCTTGAATGGGGGCACTGAAGCTTTCTTT.

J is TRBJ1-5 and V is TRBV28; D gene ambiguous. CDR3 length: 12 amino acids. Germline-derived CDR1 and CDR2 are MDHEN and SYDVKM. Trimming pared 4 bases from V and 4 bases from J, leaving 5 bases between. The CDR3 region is CASSSKNQPQHF. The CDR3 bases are TGTGCCAGCAGTTCTAAAAATCAGCCCCAGCATTTT. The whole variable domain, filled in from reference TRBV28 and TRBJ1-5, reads DVKVTQSSRYLVKRTGEKVFLECVQDMDHENMFWYRQDPGLGLRLIYFSYDVKMKEKGDIPEGYSVSREKKERFSLILESASTNQTSMYLCASSSKNQPQHFGDGTRLSIL.

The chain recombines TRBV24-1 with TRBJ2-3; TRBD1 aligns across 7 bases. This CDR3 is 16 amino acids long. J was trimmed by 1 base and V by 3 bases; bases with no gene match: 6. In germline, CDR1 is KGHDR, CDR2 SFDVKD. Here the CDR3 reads CATSDASTGGTDTQYF. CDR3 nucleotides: TGTGCCACCAGTGATGCGAGTACAGGGGGCACAGATACGCAGTATTTT.

Here the CDR3 DNA reads TGTGCCAGCAGCCCCCTGAGCGCAGGGTCAGGAGAAAAACTGTTTTTT. It codes for CASSPLSAGSGEKLFF. The rearrangement joins TRBV3-1 (or the pseudogene TRBV3-2) to TRBJ1-4; D is perhaps TRBD1 (5 bases). Per the germline V gene, CDR1 is LGHDT and CDR2 is YNNKEL (reference sequence). V dropped 4 bases and J dropped 8 bases, with 20 bases sitting between them. This CDR3 contains 16 residues.

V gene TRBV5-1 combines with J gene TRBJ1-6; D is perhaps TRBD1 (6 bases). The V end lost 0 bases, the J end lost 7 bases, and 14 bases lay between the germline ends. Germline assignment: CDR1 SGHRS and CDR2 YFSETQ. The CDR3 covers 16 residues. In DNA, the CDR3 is TGCGCCAGCAGCTTGGCCACCGTAACAGGGAATTCACCCCTCCACTTT. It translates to CASSLATVTGNSPLHF. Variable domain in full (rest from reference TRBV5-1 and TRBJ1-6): KAGVTQTPRYLIKTRGQQVTLSCSPISGHRSVSWYQQTPGQGLQFLFEYFSETQRNKGNFPGRFSGRQFSNSRSEMNVSTLELGDSALYLCASSLATVTGNSPLHFGNGTRLTVT.

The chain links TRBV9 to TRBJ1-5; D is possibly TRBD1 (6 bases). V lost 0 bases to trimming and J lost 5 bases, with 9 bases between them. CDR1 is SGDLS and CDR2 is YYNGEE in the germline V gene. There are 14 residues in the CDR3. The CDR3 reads CASSVAGGDQPQHF. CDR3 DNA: TGTGCCAGCAGCGTAGCGGGGGGCGATCAGCCCCAGCATTTT.

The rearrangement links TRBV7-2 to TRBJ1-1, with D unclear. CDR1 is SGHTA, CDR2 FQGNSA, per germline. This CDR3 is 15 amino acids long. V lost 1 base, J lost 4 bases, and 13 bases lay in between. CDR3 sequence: CASSLGLSSTTEAFF. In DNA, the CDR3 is TGTGCCAGCAGCTTAGGACTGAGCTCTACCACTGAAGCTTTCTTT.